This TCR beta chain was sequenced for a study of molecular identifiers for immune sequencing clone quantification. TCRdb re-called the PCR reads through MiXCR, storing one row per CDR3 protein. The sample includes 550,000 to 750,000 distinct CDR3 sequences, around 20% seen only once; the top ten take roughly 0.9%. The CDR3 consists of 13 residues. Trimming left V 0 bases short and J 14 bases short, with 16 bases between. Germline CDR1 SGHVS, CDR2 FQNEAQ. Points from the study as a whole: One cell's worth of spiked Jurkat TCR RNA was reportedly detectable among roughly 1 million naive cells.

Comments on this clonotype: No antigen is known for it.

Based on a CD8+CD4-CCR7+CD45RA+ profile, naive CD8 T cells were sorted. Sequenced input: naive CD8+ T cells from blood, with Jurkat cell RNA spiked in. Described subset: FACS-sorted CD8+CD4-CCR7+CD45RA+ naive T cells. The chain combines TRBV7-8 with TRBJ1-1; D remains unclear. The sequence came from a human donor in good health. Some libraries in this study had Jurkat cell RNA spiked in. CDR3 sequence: CASSLAPRKLLFF. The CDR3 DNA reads TGTGCCAGCAGCTTAGCGCCTCGGAAGTTGTTGTTCTTT. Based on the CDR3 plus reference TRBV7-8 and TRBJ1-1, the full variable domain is GAGVSQSPRYKVAKRGQDVALRCDPISGHVSLFWYQQALGQGPEFLTYFQNEAQLDKSGLPSDRFFAERPEGSVSTLKIQRTQQEDSAVYLCASSLAPRKLLFFGQGTRLTVV.